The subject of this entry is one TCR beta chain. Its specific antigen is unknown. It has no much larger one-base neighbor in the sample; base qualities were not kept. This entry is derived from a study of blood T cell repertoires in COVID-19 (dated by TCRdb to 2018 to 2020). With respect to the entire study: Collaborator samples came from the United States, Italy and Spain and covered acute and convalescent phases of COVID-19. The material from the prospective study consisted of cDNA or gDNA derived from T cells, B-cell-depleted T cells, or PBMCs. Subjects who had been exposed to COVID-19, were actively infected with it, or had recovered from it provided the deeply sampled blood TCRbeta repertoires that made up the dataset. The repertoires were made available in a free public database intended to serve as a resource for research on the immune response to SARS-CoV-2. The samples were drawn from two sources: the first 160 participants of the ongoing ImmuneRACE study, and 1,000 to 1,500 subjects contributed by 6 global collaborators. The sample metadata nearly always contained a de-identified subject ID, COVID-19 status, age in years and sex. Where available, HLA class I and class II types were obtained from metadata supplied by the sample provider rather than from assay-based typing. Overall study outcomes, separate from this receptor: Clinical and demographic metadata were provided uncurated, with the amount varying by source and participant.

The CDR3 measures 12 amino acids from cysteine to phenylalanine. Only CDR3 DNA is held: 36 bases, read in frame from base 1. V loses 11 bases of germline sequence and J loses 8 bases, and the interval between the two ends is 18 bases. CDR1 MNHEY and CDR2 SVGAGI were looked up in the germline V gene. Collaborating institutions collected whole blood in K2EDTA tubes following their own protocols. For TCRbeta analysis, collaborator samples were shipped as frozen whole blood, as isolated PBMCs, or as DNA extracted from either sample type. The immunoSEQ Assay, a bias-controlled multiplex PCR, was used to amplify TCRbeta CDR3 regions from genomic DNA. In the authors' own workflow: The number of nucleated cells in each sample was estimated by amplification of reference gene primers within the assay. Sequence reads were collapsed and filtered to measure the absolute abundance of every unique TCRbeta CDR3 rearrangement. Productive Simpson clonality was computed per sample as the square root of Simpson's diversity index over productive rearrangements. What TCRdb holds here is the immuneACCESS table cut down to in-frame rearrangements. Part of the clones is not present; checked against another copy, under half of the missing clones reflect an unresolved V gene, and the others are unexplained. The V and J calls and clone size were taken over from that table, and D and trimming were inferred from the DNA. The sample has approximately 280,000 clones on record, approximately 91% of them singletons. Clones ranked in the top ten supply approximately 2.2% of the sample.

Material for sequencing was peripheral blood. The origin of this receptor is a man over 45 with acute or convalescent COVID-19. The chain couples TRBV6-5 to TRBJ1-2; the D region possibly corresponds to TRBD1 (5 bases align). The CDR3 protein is CARTPGGGGYTF. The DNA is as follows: TGTGCCCGCACGCCGGGGGGGGGAGGCTACACCTTC.